The 12 T cell receptor beta chains listed next were all sequenced from one sample in a study of patients and donors after allogeneic stem cell transplantation. TCRdb re-called the RT-PCR reads through MiXCR, storing one row per CDR3 protein. The table includes 200,000 to 250,000 distinct CDR3 sequences, about 14% detected once. Sequenced material: blood, either unsorted or a sorted T cell fraction (not recorded which). All receptors come from a human donor who was either an allogeneic HSCT recipient or a stem cell or donor lymphocyte infusion donor (not recorded which). It is not recorded whose cells these are; they may come from a transplant donor.

Many counts were recorded for this clonotype. CDR3 sequence reads: CASSFRGGELFF. The CDR3 DNA follows: TGTGCCAGCAGTTTTCGGGGGGGGGAGCTGTTTTTT. The chain is built from TRBV6-5 and TRBJ2-2, with D possibly matching TRBD2 (6 bases). V dropped 4 bases and J dropped 8 bases, with 8 bases sitting between them. The CDR3 sequence is 12 residues long. CDR1 is MNHEY, CDR2 SVGAGI, per germline.

This rearrangement joins TRBV5-1 to TRBJ2-1; TRBD2 matches at 13 bases. The V and J ends lost 2 bases and 4 bases, in that order; junction bases with no gene match: 15. Germline CDR1 is SGHRS and CDR2 is YFSETQ. CDR3 length equals 20 residues. The CDR3 DNA sequence: TGCGCCAGCAGCTTAGATCCCCGGACTAGCGGGAGACGGGAATACAATGAGCAGTTCTTC. Translation gives CASSLDPRTSGRREYNEQFF.

In its sample, this clonotype was seen a few times. J is TRBJ2-1 and V is TRBV11-1, with TRBD2 identical over 10 bases. J lost 4 bases, V lost 5 bases, and 5 bases had no gene match. The CDR3 is 15 amino acids. Germline values: CDR1 SGHAT, CDR2 FQDESV (reference sequence). The CDR3 protein is CASSEVAGGYNEQFF. CDR3 DNA: TGTGCCAGCAGCGAAGTAGCGGGAGGTTACAATGAGCAGTTCTTC. The complete variable domain, with remaining parts taken from reference TRBV11-1 and TRBJ2-1, reads EAEVAQSPRYKITEKSQAVAFWCDPISGHATLYWYRQILGQGPELLVQFQDESVVDDSQLPKDRFSAERLKGVDSTLKIQPAELGDSAMYLCASSEVAGGYNEQFFGPGTRLTVL.

The chain couples TRBV6-2 or TRBV6-3 to TRBJ1-5, with a possible D match to TRBD1 (6 bases). V gave up 2 bases and J gave up 5 bases, with 16 bases separating them. This CDR3 is 16 amino acids long. Germline V gene sequence: CDR1 MNHEY, CDR2 SVGEGT. The CDR3 loop is CASSYTLGGGDQPQHF. The CDR3 DNA reads as TGTGCCAGCAGTTACACTTTGGGGGGCGGCGATCAGCCCCAGCATTTT.

At least ten counts were recorded for this clonotype. J is TRBJ2-5 and V is TRBV30, with D maybe TRBD1 (5 bases). The CDR3 has 13 amino acids. V was trimmed by 0 bases and J by 2 bases, leaving 7 bases between them. CDR1 GTSNPN and CDR2 SVGIG come from the germline V gene (reference sequence). In DNA, the CDR3 is TGTGCCTGGAGTGTCAGGGTTCAAGAGACCCAGTACTTC. Translated, it gives CAWSVRVQETQYF.

Ten or more counts support this clonotype. The V and J genes are TRBV12-3 or TRBV12-4 and TRBJ2-7, with D maybe TRBD1 (6 bases). The germline V and J ends were trimmed by 6 bases and 1 base, with 13 bases remaining between them. CDR3 length equals 14 residues. The CDR3: CASSHDRRSYEQYF. CDR3 DNA sequence: TGTGCCAGCAGCCACGACAGGCGTTCCTACGAGCAGTACTTC.

CDR3 nucleotides: TGCAGTGCTAGAACAGGGGGCAGGGGCTACACCTTC. Protein: CSARTGGRGYTF. The rearrangement joins TRBV20-1 to TRBJ1-2; 9 bases align to TRBD1. Germline V gene lookup returns CDR1 DFQATT and CDR2 SNEGSKA (reference sequence). Germline trimming cut 2 bases from V and 8 bases from J; bases unmatched to any gene: 3. The CDR3 runs to 12 residues.

The chain is built from TRBV7-8 and TRBJ2-1; 9 nucleotides match TRBD2. The ends lost 4 bases at V and 6 bases at J; junction bases unmatched: 10. CDR3 size: 16 residues. CDR1 and CDR2 (germline): SGHVS, FQNEAQ. CDR3 residues: CASSSQPGLATNEQFF. CDR3 nucleotides: TGTGCCAGCAGCTCCCAACCGGGACTAGCTACCAATGAGCAGTTCTTC. Together with reference TRBV7-8 and TRBJ2-1, the CDR3 gives the full variable domain: GAGVSQSPRYKVAKRGQDVALRCDPISGHVSLFWYQQALGQGPEFLTYFQNEAQLDKSGLPSDRFFAERPEGSVSTLKIQRTQQEDSAVYLCASSSQPGLATNEQFFGPGTRLTVL.

This clonotype showed up just a few times. V gene TRBV7-6 combines with J gene TRBJ2-2; D gene uncertain. V gave up 1 base and J gave up 7 bases, with 10 bases separating them. This CDR3 has 14 residues. Per germline, CDR1 SGHVS and CDR2 FNYEAQ. The CDR3 sequence: CASSLVSASGELFF. CDR3 bases: TGTGCCAGCAGCTTAGTTTCCGCCAGCGGGGAGCTGTTTTTT.

This chain joins TRBV7-3 and TRBJ1-1; D ambiguous. The CDR3 consists of 13 residues. Trimming removed 8 bases from V and 0 bases from J, with 10 bases in between. Germline V gene data show CDR1 as SGHTA and CDR2 as FQGTGA. The CDR3 sequence: CASGETVNTEAFF. CDR3 bases: TGTGCCAGCGGGGAGACGGTGAACACTGAAGCTTTCTTT.

The sample holds a few counts of this clonotype. This rearrangement joins TRBV20-1 to TRBJ1-1; D is perhaps TRBD1 (5 bases). The CDR3 has 12 amino acids. Germline values: CDR1 DFQATT, CDR2 SNEGSKA (reference sequence). V was trimmed by 3 bases and J by 11 bases, leaving 16 bases between them. The chain's CDR3 is CSASTPGRGAFF. CDR3 nucleotides: TGCAGTGCTAGCACTCCGGGAAGGGGCGCTTTCTTT.

At least ten counts were recorded for this clonotype. V is TRBV12-3 or TRBV12-4 and J is TRBJ2-1; possible D gene TRBD1, 5 bases. V gave up 0 bases and J gave up 8 bases, with 11 bases separating them. The CDR3 covers 14 residues. CDR3 DNA: TGTGCCAGCAGTTTAGCCTCAGGGTTCGATGAGCAGTTCTTC. It translates to CASSLASGFDEQFF.